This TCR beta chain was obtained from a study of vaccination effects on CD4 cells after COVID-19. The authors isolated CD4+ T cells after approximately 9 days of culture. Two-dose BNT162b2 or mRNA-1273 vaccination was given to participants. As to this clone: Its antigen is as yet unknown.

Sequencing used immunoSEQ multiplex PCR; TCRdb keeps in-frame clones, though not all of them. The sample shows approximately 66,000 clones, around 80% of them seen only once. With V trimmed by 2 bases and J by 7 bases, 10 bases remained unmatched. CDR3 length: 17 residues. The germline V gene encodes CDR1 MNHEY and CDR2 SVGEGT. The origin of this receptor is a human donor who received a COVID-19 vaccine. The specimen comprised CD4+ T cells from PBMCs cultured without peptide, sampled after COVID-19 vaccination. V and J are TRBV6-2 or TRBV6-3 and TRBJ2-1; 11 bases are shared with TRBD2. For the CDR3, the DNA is TGTGCCAGCAGTTACCGCCTAGCGGGGGGTCGCCGGAATGAGCAGTTCTTC. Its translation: CASSYRLAGGRRNEQFF.